This T cell receptor beta chain was profiled in a study of shared clonotypes between healthy human individuals. The CDR3 is 14 residues long. CDR1 and CDR2 (germline): ENHRY, SYGVKD. The ends lost 5 bases at V and 6 bases at J; junction bases unmatched: 7. TCRdb's copy holds only in-frame clones and misses some; the assay was immunoSEQ multiplex PCR. The sample lists hundreds of thousands of clones; about 95% were seen once. Naive CD8 cells, CD45RO-negative and positively selected for CCR7, excluded terminally differentiated effector memory CD45RA+ cells. The sequencing sample was made of naive CD8+ T cells sorted from blood. This sequence joins TRBV10-3 and TRBJ2-7, with 10 bases matching TRBD1. This TCR derives from a woman aged 25 to 39 in good health. This CDR3 reads CAISPGQGVAEQYF. CDR3 DNA sequence: TGTGCCATCAGTCCTGGACAGGGGGTAGCCGAGCAGTACTTC.